The rows below give T cell receptor beta chains drawn from one sample of a study of OX40 agonist ivuxolimab in advanced cancers. The table came from immunoSEQ multiplex PCR; TCRdb's copy has only in-frame clones and leaves some out. The sample includes roughly 79,000 clones, under 90% of them seen just once. The specimen comprised CD4+ or CD8+ T cells sorted from blood, sampled in a trial of the OX40 agonist ivuxolimab. The receptors stem from an adult with an advanced solid tumor such as melanoma, head and neck, liver or kidney cancer. Both conserved end residues are part of each CDR3. The order of the fields is J gene, V gene, clone size, CDR3 length, D gene, CDR3 protein, CDR3 DNA. D genes are given only for firm matches. Size tells how often a clone was seen (once, few, many) or the class of an expanded clone, and some rows leave it out.

j_call: TRBJ2-3; v_call: TRBV10-1; clone_size: -; cdr3_length: 11; d_call: TRBD1; cdr3_aa: CASSGTDAQYF; cdr3_nt: TGCGCCAGCAGCGGGACAGATGCGCAGTATTTT
j_call: TRBJ1-4; v_call: TRBV4-3; clone_size: -; cdr3_length: 14; d_call: -; cdr3_aa: CASSPPGMGEKLFF; cdr3_nt: TGCGCCAGCAGCCCCCCCGGGATGGGGGAAAAACTGTTTTTT
j_call: TRBJ1-4; v_call: TRBV30; clone_size: -; cdr3_length: 12; d_call: -; cdr3_aa: CAWSVPGEKLFF; cdr3_nt: TGTGCCTGGAGTGTACCCGGGGAAAAACTGTTTTTT
j_call: TRBJ1-2; v_call: TRBV28; clone_size: -; cdr3_length: 12; d_call: -; cdr3_aa: CASSLKGYGYTF; cdr3_nt: TGTGCCAGCAGTTTAAAGGGGTATGGCTACACCTTC
j_call: TRBJ2-7; v_call: TRBV7-2; clone_size: -; cdr3_length: 14; d_call: TRBD1; cdr3_aa: CASSWGTGGYEQYF; cdr3_nt: TGTGCCAGCAGCTGGGGGACAGGGGGCTACGAGCAGTACTTC
j_call: TRBJ1-1; v_call: TRBV25-1; clone_size: -; cdr3_length: 12; d_call: -; cdr3_aa: CASSEYNGEAFF; cdr3_nt: TGTGCCAGCAGTGAATACAACGGTGAAGCTTTCTTT
j_call: TRBJ1-1; v_call: TRBV28; clone_size: -; cdr3_length: 11; d_call: -; cdr3_aa: CASPMGTEAFF; cdr3_nt: TGTGCCAGCCCTATGGGCACTGAAGCTTTCTTT
j_call: TRBJ1-2; v_call: TRBV2; clone_size: -; cdr3_length: 12; d_call: -; cdr3_aa: CASRGRGYGYTF; cdr3_nt: TGTGCCAGCAGGGGCAGGGGCTATGGCTACACCTTC
j_call: TRBJ2-4; v_call: TRBV29-1; clone_size: -; cdr3_length: 15; d_call: -; cdr3_aa: CSAQPTQGPGDIQYF; cdr3_nt: TGCAGCGCCCAACCTACTCAGGGTCCCGGTGACATTCAGTACTTC
j_call: TRBJ1-2; v_call: TRBV4-3; clone_size: -; cdr3_length: 14; d_call: -; cdr3_aa: CASSPFLNTDGYTF; cdr3_nt: TGCGCCAGCAGTCCCTTTTTAAATACCGATGGCTACACCTTC
j_call: TRBJ1-2; v_call: TRBV6-6; clone_size: -; cdr3_length: 15; d_call: -; cdr3_aa: CASTFSRDTGSGYTF; cdr3_nt: TGTGCCAGCACGTTTTCCCGGGACACCGGGTCCGGCTACACCTTC
j_call: TRBJ1-1; v_call: TRBV5-1; clone_size: -; cdr3_length: 14; d_call: -; cdr3_aa: CASSLAGPNTEAFF; cdr3_nt: TGCGCCAGCAGCTTGGCAGGTCCGAACACTGAAGCTTTCTTT
j_call: TRBJ1-2; v_call: TRBV7-9; clone_size: -; cdr3_length: 13; d_call: -; cdr3_aa: CASTRARLDGYTF; cdr3_nt: TGTGCCAGCACTAGGGCGCGTTTGGATGGCTACACCTTC
j_call: TRBJ2-7; v_call: TRBV27; clone_size: -; cdr3_length: 19; d_call: -; cdr3_aa: CASSLKAGTRATLMDEQYF; cdr3_nt: TGTGCCAGCAGTTTAAAGGCGGGGACGCGGGCGACCCTTATGGACGAGCAGTACTTC
j_call: TRBJ2-3; v_call: TRBV2; clone_size: once; cdr3_length: 12; d_call: TRBD2; cdr3_aa: CASSGGGLAQYF; cdr3_nt: TGTGCCAGCAGTGGGGGGGGACTAGCACAGTATTTT
j_call: TRBJ2-7; v_call: TRBV13; clone_size: -; cdr3_length: 15; d_call: TRBD1; cdr3_aa: CASSLKGQGAYEQYF; cdr3_nt: TGTGCCAGCAGCCTAAAGGGACAGGGGGCCTACGAGCAGTACTTC
j_call: TRBJ1-5; v_call: TRBV6-1; clone_size: -; cdr3_length: 16; d_call: -; cdr3_aa: CASSEEWTYSNQPQHF; cdr3_nt: TGTGCCAGCAGTGAAGAGTGGACATACAGCAATCAGCCCCAGCATTTT
j_call: TRBJ2-2; v_call: TRBV28; clone_size: -; cdr3_length: 16; d_call: -; cdr3_aa: CASSFGAAPGTGELFF; cdr3_nt: TGTGCCAGCAGTTTTGGGGCAGCGCCGGGGACCGGGGAGCTGTTTTTT
j_call: TRBJ2-1; v_call: TRBV19; clone_size: -; cdr3_length: 16; d_call: TRBD2; cdr3_aa: CASSTRTSGGGNEQFF; cdr3_nt: TGTGCCAGTAGTACCCGGACTAGCGGAGGGGGGAATGAGCAGTTCTTC
j_call: TRBJ1-1; v_call: TRBV19; clone_size: -; cdr3_length: 13; d_call: -; cdr3_aa: CASSQTSGTEAFF; cdr3_nt: TGTGCCAGTAGTCAAACTTCAGGGACTGAAGCTTTCTTT
j_call: TRBJ1-2; v_call: TRBV6-5; clone_size: few; cdr3_length: 14; d_call: -; cdr3_aa: CASSYSSQFYGYTF; cdr3_nt: TGTGCCAGCAGTTACTCGTCACAGTTCTATGGCTACACCTTC
j_call: TRBJ1-2; v_call: TRBV27; clone_size: -; cdr3_length: 12; d_call: -; cdr3_aa: CASRRGDDGYTF; cdr3_nt: TGTGCCAGCCGAAGGGGGGACGACGGCTACACCTTC
j_call: TRBJ2-5; v_call: TRBV9; clone_size: -; cdr3_length: 15; d_call: -; cdr3_aa: CASSVGVAESETQYF; cdr3_nt: TGTGCCAGCAGCGTAGGAGTGGCCGAGAGCGAGACCCAGTACTTC
j_call: TRBJ1-4; v_call: TRBV12-2; clone_size: -; cdr3_length: 18; d_call: -; cdr3_aa: CASRLARRETATNEKLFF; cdr3_nt: TGTGCAAGTCGCTTAGCGCGTAGGGAGACCGCAACTAATGAAAAACTGTTTTTT
j_call: TRBJ2-3; v_call: TRBV6-6; clone_size: -; cdr3_length: 13; d_call: TRBD2; cdr3_aa: CASRREVTDTQYF; cdr3_nt: TGTGCCAGCAGGCGGGAGGTCACAGATACGCAGTATTTT
j_call: TRBJ2-7; v_call: TRBV9; clone_size: -; cdr3_length: 15; d_call: TRBD1; cdr3_aa: CASSVDPGQGYEQYF; cdr3_nt: TGTGCCAGCAGCGTCGACCCGGGACAGGGTTACGAGCAGTACTTC
j_call: TRBJ2-5; v_call: TRBV9; clone_size: -; cdr3_length: 15; d_call: -; cdr3_aa: CASSVGRIRQETQYF; cdr3_nt: TGTGCCAGCAGCGTAGGTAGAATTCGGCAAGAGACCCAGTACTTC
j_call: TRBJ1-2; v_call: TRBV29-1; clone_size: -; cdr3_length: 12; d_call: TRBD1; cdr3_aa: CSGLQGNYGYTF; cdr3_nt: TGCAGCGGACTACAGGGGAACTATGGCTACACCTTC
j_call: TRBJ2-7; v_call: TRBV9; clone_size: -; cdr3_length: 16; d_call: TRBD1; cdr3_aa: CASSVDPRQGGHEQYF; cdr3_nt: TGTGCCAGCAGCGTAGACCCCCGACAGGGTGGACACGAGCAGTACTTC
j_call: TRBJ2-5; v_call: TRBV18; clone_size: -; cdr3_length: 16; d_call: TRBD2; cdr3_aa: CASSLGLAGIQETQYF; cdr3_nt: TGTGCCAGCTCTCTCGGACTAGCGGGCATACAAGAGACCCAGTACTTC
j_call: TRBJ1-4; v_call: TRBV30; clone_size: -; cdr3_length: 13; d_call: -; cdr3_aa: CACSRDTNEKLFF; cdr3_nt: TGTGCCTGCTCCCGGGACACTAATGAAAAACTGTTTTTT
j_call: TRBJ2-5; v_call: TRBV7-3; clone_size: -; cdr3_length: 13; d_call: -; cdr3_aa: CASSPKWGETQYF; cdr3_nt: TGTGCCAGCAGCCCTAAATGGGGAGAGACCCAGTACTTC
j_call: TRBJ1-5; v_call: TRBV6-5; clone_size: -; cdr3_length: 14; d_call: -; cdr3_aa: CASSYFGINQPQHF; cdr3_nt: TGTGCCAGCAGTTACTTTGGCATCAATCAGCCCCAGCATTTT
j_call: TRBJ1-5; v_call: TRBV27; clone_size: -; cdr3_length: 19; d_call: -; cdr3_aa: CASSPKRTHLFHSNQPQHF; cdr3_nt: TGTGCCAGCAGTCCCAAGAGAACTCACCTCTTCCATAGCAATCAGCCCCAGCATTTT
j_call: TRBJ2-3; v_call: TRBV5-1; clone_size: -; cdr3_length: 13; d_call: TRBD1; cdr3_aa: CASKGQGADTQYF; cdr3_nt: TGCGCCAGCAAGGGACAGGGGGCAGATACGCAGTATTTT
j_call: TRBJ2-3; v_call: TRBV28; clone_size: -; cdr3_length: 16; d_call: -; cdr3_aa: CASSFDIWKDTDTQYF; cdr3_nt: TGTGCCAGCAGTTTTGATATATGGAAGGACACAGATACGCAGTATTTT
j_call: TRBJ2-5; v_call: TRBV5-1; clone_size: -; cdr3_length: 15; d_call: TRBD1; cdr3_aa: CASSLVQGQGETQYF; cdr3_nt: TGCGCCAGCAGCTTGGTACAGGGGCAGGGTGAGACCCAGTACTTC
j_call: TRBJ2-4; v_call: TRBV10-3; clone_size: -; cdr3_length: 13; d_call: -; cdr3_aa: CAISGNQRDIQYF; cdr3_nt: TGTGCCATCAGTGGCAATCAAAGAGACATTCAGTACTTC
j_call: TRBJ2-5; v_call: TRBV20-1; clone_size: -; cdr3_length: 10; d_call: -; cdr3_aa: CSAYQETQYF; cdr3_nt: TGCAGTGCATACCAAGAGACCCAGTACTTC
j_call: TRBJ2-1; v_call: TRBV11-2; clone_size: -; cdr3_length: 17; d_call: TRBD2; cdr3_aa: CASSLGARTSPNNEQFF; cdr3_nt: TGTGCCAGCAGCTTAGGCGCAAGGACTAGCCCAAATAATGAGCAGTTCTTC
j_call: TRBJ2-2; v_call: TRBV7-7; clone_size: -; cdr3_length: 16; d_call: TRBD1; cdr3_aa: CASSTVTGANTGELFF; cdr3_nt: TGTGCCAGCAGCACCGTGACAGGGGCAAACACCGGGGAGCTGTTTTTT
j_call: TRBJ2-7; v_call: TRBV5-1; clone_size: -; cdr3_length: 13; d_call: TRBD1; cdr3_aa: CASSTRTGREQYF; cdr3_nt: TGCGCCAGCAGCACCCGGACAGGTCGCGAGCAGTACTTC
j_call: TRBJ2-5; v_call: TRBV4-2; clone_size: -; cdr3_length: 13; d_call: -; cdr3_aa: CASSHEGGGTQYF; cdr3_nt: TGTGCCAGCAGCCATGAGGGAGGCGGGACCCAGTACTTC
j_call: TRBJ2-6; v_call: TRBV6-5; clone_size: -; cdr3_length: 16; d_call: TRBD1; cdr3_aa: CASSYPGQGGANVLTF; cdr3_nt: TGTGCCAGCAGTTACCCGGGACAGGGTGGTGCCAACGTCCTGACTTTC
j_call: TRBJ1-2; v_call: TRBV28; clone_size: -; cdr3_length: 11; d_call: -; cdr3_aa: CASRANYGYTF; cdr3_nt: TGTGCATCCCGAGCTAACTATGGCTACACCTTC
j_call: TRBJ2-7; v_call: TRBV23-1; clone_size: -; cdr3_length: 15; d_call: TRBD1; cdr3_aa: CASSHPGQGIYEQYF; cdr3_nt: TGCGCCAGCAGCCACCCGGGACAGGGGATTTACGAGCAGTACTTC
j_call: TRBJ2-3; v_call: TRBV27; clone_size: -; cdr3_length: 15; d_call: -; cdr3_aa: CASSPWDSLADTQYF; cdr3_nt: TGTGCCAGCAGTCCCTGGGACTCGCTGGCAGATACGCAGTATTTT
j_call: TRBJ2-2; v_call: TRBV18; clone_size: -; cdr3_length: 15; d_call: TRBD1; cdr3_aa: CASSPGDRNTGELFF; cdr3_nt: TGTGCCAGCTCACCTGGGGACAGAAACACCGGGGAGCTGTTTTTT
j_call: TRBJ2-5; v_call: TRBV9; clone_size: -; cdr3_length: 15; d_call: -; cdr3_aa: CASSVAQVVGETQYF; cdr3_nt: TGTGCCAGCAGCGTAGCCCAGGTTGTGGGGGAGACCCAGTACTTC
j_call: TRBJ2-6; v_call: TRBV6-1; clone_size: -; cdr3_length: 15; d_call: -; cdr3_aa: CASSLALSGANVLTF; cdr3_nt: TGTGCCAGCAGCCTAGCGCTCTCTGGGGCCAACGTCCTGACTTTC
j_call: TRBJ1-1; v_call: TRBV5-5; clone_size: -; cdr3_length: 13; d_call: TRBD1; cdr3_aa: CASSSDRDTEAFF; cdr3_nt: TGTGCCAGCAGCAGCGACAGGGACACTGAAGCTTTCTTT
j_call: TRBJ2-2; v_call: TRBV19; clone_size: -; cdr3_length: 15; d_call: TRBD2; cdr3_aa: CASRTGLAETGELFF; cdr3_nt: TGTGCCAGTAGGACGGGACTAGCGGAAACCGGGGAGCTGTTTTTT
j_call: TRBJ2-7; v_call: TRBV4-3; clone_size: -; cdr3_length: 14; d_call: -; cdr3_aa: CASSRGEASYEQYF; cdr3_nt: TGCGCCAGCAGCCGGGGGGAGGCCTCCTACGAGCAGTACTTC
j_call: TRBJ2-3; v_call: TRBV29-1; clone_size: -; cdr3_length: 15; d_call: TRBD2; cdr3_aa: CSVERSGDSTDTQYF; cdr3_nt: TGCAGCGTTGAACGGAGCGGGGATAGCACAGATACGCAGTATTTT
j_call: TRBJ1-4; v_call: TRBV5-5; clone_size: -; cdr3_length: 15; d_call: -; cdr3_aa: CASTLRAATNEKLFF; cdr3_nt: TGTGCCAGCACCCTTAGAGCTGCAACTAATGAAAAACTGTTTTTT